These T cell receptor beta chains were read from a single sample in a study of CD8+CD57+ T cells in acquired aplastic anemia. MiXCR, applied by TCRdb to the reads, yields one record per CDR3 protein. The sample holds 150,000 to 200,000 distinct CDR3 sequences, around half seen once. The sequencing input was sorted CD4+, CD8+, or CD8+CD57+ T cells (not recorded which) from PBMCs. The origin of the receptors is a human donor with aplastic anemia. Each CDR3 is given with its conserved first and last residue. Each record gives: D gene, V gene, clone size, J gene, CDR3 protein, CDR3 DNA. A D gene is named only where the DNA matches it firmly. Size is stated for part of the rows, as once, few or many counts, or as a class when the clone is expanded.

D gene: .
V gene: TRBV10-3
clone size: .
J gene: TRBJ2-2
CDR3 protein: CAISAEPTGELFF
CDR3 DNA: TGTGCCATCAGTGCGGAACCCACCGGGGAGCTGTTTTTT

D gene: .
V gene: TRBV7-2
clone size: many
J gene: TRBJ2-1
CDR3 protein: CASSLDRTRGEQFF
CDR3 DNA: TGTGCCAGCAGCCTGGACAGGACTAGGGGTGAGCAGTTCTTC

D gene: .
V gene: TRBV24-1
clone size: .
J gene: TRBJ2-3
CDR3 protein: CATRDSDTQYF
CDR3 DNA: TGTGCCACCAGGGATAGTGATACGCAGTATTTT

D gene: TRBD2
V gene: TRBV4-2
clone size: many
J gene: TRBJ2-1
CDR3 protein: CASSQGLAGPNEQFF
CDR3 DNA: TGTGCCAGCAGCCAAGGGCTAGCGGGGCCCAATGAGCAGTTCTTC

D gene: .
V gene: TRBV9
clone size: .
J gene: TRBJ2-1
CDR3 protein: CASSVDSFAGNEQFF
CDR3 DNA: TGTGCCAGCAGCGTAGACTCTTTCGCTGGAAATGAGCAGTTCTTC

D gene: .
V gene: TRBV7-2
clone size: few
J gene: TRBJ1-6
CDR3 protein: CASSLWVNSPLHF
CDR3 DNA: TGTGCCAGCAGCTTATGGGTGAATTCACCCCTCCACTTT

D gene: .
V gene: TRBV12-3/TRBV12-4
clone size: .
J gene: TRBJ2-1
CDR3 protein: CASSLAGYSEQFF
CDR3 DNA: TGTGCCAGCAGTTTAGCGGGCTACAGTGAGCAGTTCTTC

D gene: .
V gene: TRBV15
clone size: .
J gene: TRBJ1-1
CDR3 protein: CATSHSGGHTEAFF
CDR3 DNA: TGTGCCACCAGCCATTCGGGGGGTCACACTGAAGCTTTCTTT

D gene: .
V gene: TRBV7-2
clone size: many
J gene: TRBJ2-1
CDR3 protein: CASSQPGNEQFF
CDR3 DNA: TGTGCCAGCAGCCAGCCAGGGAATGAGCAGTTCTTC

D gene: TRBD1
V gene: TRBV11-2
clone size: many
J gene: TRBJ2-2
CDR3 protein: CASSYQTGPNTGELFF
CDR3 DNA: TGTGCCAGCAGCTACCAGACAGGGCCGAACACCGGGGAGCTGTTTTTT

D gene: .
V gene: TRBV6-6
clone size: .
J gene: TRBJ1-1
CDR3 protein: CASSYSNGGMNTEAFF
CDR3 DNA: TGTGCCAGCAGTTACTCGAATGGGGGAATGAACACTGAAGCTTTCTTT

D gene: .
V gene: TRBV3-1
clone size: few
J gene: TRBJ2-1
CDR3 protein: CASSQGWYNEQFF
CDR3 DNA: TGTGCCAGCAGCCAAGGTTGGTACAATGAGCAGTTCTTC

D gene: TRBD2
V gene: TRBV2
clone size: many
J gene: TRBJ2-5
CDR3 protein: CASSVQAGGPETQYF
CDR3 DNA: TGTGCCAGCAGTGTGCAAGCGGGAGGGCCAGAGACCCAGTACTTC

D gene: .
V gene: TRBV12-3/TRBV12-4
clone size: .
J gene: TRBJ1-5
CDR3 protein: CASTTDTVNQPQHF
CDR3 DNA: TGTGCCAGCACCACGGACACGGTCAATCAGCCCCAGCATTTT

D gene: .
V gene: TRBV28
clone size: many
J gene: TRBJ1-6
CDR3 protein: CASTQGYSPLHF
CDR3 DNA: TGTGCCAGCACACAGGGCTATTCACCCCTCCACTTT

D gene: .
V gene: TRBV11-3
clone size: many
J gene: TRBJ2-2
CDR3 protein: CASSLGKGELFF
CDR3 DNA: TGTGCCAGCAGCTTGGGCAAGGGGGAGCTGTTTTTT

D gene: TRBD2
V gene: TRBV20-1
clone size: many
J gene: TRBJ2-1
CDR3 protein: CSAAFSAGGPIEQFF
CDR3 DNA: TGCAGTGCTGCTTTCTCAGCGGGAGGGCCCATTGAGCAGTTCTTC

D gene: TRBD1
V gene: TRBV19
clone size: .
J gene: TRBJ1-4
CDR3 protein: CASSMPRTGEREKLFF
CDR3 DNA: TGTGCCAGTAGTATGCCCCGGACAGGGGAGAGGGAAAAACTGTTTTTT

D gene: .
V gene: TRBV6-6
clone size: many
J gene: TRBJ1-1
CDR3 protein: CASSYPGAEAFF
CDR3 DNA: TGTGCCAGCAGTTACCCTGGAGCCGAAGCTTTCTTT

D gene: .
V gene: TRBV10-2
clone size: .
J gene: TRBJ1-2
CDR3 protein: CASSDGRPTDYGYTF
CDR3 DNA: TGCGCCAGCAGTGACGGAAGACCGACCGACTATGGCTACACCTTC

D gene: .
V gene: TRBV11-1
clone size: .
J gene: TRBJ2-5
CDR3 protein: CASSLARGGISSGTQYF
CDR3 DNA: TGTGCCAGCAGCTTAGCGCGAGGGGGGATTAGCTCCGGGACCCAGTACTTC

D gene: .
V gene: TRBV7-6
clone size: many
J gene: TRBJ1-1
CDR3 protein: CASSLGSAPVGAFF
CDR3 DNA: TGTGCCAGCAGCTTAGGGTCTGCCCCGGTCGGAGCTTTCTTT

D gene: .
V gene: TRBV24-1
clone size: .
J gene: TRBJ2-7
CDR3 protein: CATSDGQYF
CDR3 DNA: TGTGCCACCAGTGACGGACAGTACTTC

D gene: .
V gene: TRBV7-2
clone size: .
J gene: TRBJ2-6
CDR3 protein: CASSLVASSGANVLTF
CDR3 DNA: TGTGCCAGCAGCTTAGTAGCTTCCTCTGGGGCCAACGTCCTGACTTTC

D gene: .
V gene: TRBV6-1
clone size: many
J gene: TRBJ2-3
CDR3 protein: CASIMDLARGSDTQYF
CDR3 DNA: TGTGCCAGCATAATGGACTTGGCCAGGGGATCGGATACGCAGTATTTT

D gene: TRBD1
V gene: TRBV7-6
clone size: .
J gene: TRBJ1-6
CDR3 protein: CASSLDRGNSPLRF
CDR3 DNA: TGTGCCAGCAGCTTGGACAGGGGGAATTCACCCCTTCGCTTT

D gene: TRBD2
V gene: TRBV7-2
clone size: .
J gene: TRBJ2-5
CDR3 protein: CASSTGLGRVETQYF
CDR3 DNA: TGTGCCAGCAGCACCGGCTTGGGGAGGGTTGAGACCCAGTACTTC

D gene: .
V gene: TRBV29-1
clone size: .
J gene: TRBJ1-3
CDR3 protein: CSVAHSSGNTIYF
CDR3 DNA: TGCAGCGTTGCGCACAGCTCTGGAAACACCATATATTTT

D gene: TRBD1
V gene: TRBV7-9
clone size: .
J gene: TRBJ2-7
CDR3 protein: CASSLAGTGAYEQYF
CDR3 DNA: TGTGCCAGCAGCTTAGCCGGGACAGGGGCCTACGAGCAGTACTTC

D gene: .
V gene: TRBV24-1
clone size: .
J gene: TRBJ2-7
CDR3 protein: CATSDSPSRGLYEQYF
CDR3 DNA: TGTGCCACCAGTGATTCCCCGAGCAGGGGCCTATACGAGCAGTACTTC

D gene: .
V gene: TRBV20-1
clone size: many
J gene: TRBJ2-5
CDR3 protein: CSARDDQETQYF
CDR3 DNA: TGCAGTGCTAGGGACGATCAAGAGACCCAGTACTTC

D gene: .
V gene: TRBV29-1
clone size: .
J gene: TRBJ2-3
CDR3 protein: CSVRQGGDTQYF
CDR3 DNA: TGCAGCGTTCGTCAGGGAGGAGATACGCAGTATTTT

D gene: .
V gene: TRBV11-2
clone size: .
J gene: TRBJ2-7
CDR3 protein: CASSLDSNRAGFWGNEQYF
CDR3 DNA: TGTGCCAGCAGCTTAGATTCAAACAGGGCCGGATTTTGGGGCAACGAGCAGTACTTC

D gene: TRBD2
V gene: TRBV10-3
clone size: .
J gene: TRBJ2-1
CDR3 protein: CAILGTSGRVYEQFF
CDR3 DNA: TGTGCCATCCTCGGGACTAGCGGGAGGGTATATGAGCAGTTCTTC

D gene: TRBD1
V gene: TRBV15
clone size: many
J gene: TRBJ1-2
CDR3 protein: CATSTGTGGTYGYTF
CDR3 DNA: TGTGCCACCAGCACTGGGACAGGGGGTACCTATGGCTACACCTTC

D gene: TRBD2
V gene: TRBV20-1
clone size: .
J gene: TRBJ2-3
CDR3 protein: CSASRGGSTTDTQYF
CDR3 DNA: TGCAGTGCTAGCCGGGGCGGGAGCACAACAGATACGCAGTATTTT

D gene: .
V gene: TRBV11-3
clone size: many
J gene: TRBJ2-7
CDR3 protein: CASSLDLAGSLEQYF
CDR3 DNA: TGTGCCAGCAGCTTAGATTTGGCGGGGTCCCTCGAGCAGTACTTC

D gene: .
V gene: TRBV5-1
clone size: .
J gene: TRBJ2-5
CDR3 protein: CASSLAQEGETQYF
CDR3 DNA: TGCGCCAGCAGCTTGGCCCAGGAAGGGGAGACCCAGTACTTC

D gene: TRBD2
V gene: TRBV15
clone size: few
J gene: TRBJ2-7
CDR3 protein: CATSTGTSGSFVEQYF
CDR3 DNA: TGTGCCACCAGCACCGGGACTAGCGGGAGTTTCGTCGAGCAGTACTTC

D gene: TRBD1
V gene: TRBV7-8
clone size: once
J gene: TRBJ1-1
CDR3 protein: CASRRDSNTVAFF
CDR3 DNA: TGTGCCAGCAGACGGGACAGCAACACTGTAGCTTTCTTT

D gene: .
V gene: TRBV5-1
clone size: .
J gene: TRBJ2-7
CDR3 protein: CASSVGIAYEQYF
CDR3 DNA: TGCGCCAGCAGTGTAGGGATAGCCTACGAGCAGTACTTC

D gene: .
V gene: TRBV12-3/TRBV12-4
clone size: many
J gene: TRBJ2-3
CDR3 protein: CASSFLVDTQYF
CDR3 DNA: TGTGCCAGCAGTTTCTTGGTAGATACGCAGTATTTT

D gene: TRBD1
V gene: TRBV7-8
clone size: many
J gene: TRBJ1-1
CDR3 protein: CASNGGQHTEAFF
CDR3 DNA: TGTGCCAGCAACGGGGGACAGCACACTGAAGCTTTCTTT

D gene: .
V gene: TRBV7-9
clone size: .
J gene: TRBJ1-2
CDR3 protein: CASSPYSNGYTF
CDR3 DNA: TGTGCCAGCAGCCCCTACAGTAATGGCTACACCTTC

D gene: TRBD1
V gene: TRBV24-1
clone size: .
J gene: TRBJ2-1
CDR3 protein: CATSEQTGYSNEQFF
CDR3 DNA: TGTGCCACCAGTGAACAGACAGGGTACAGCAATGAGCAGTTCTTC

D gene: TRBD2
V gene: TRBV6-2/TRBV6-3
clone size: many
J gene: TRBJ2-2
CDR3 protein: CASSYRGGSSTGELFF
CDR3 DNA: TGTGCCAGCAGTTACCGCGGGGGATCGAGCACCGGGGAGCTGTTTTTT

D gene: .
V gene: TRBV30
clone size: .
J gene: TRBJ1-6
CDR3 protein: CAWSVLQGSSPLHF
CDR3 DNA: TGTGCCTGGAGTGTCTTGCAGGGCTCCTCACCCCTCCACTTT

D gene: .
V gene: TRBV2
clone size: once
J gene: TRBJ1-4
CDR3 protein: CASSEEVNEKLFF
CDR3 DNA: TGTGCCAGCAGTGAGGAGGTTAATGAAAAACTGTTTTTT

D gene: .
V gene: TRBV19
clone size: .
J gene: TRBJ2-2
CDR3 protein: CASRTPREYTGELFF
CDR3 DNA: TGTGCCAGTAGAACGCCCCGGGAGTACACCGGGGAGCTGTTTTTT

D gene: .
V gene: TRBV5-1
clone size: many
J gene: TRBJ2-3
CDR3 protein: CASSLRSEDTQYF
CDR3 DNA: TGCGCCAGCAGCTTGAGGTCGGAAGATACGCAGTATTTT

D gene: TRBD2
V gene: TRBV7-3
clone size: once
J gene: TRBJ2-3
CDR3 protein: CASSPSGGADGDTQYF
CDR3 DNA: TGTGCCAGCAGCCCTAGCGGGGGGGCCGATGGCGATACGCAGTATTTT

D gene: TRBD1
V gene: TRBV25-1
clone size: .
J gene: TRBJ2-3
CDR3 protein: CASSARTGEGTDTQYF
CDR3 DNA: TGTGCCAGCAGTGCTAGGACAGGGGAGGGCACAGATACGCAGTATTTT

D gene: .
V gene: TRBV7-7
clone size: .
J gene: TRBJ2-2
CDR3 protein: CASSKTQGELFF
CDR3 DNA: TGTGCCAGCAGCAAAACACAGGGGGAGCTGTTTTTT